This is a list of T cell receptor beta chains from one sample in a study of shared clonotypes between healthy human individuals. Sequencing used immunoSEQ multiplex PCR; TCRdb keeps in-frame clones, though not all of them. Of fewer than 650,000 clones in the sample, over 60% were seen once. The material sequenced was PBMCs. The source of these receptors is a woman between 40 and 55 years old in good health. Some clones in this sample may be carry-over from other donors' samples. CDR3s include the opening cysteine and the closing phenylalanine or tryptophan. D genes are given only for firm matches. The listing skips clone size in some rows; elsewhere it reads once, few, many or a size class.

size	V	D	J	DNA	CDR3
NA	TRBV27	NA	TRBJ2-7	TGTGCCAGCAAATTTAGCGGATTAAGCTCCTACGAGCAGTACTTC	CASKFSGLSSYEQYF
many	TRBV9	TRBD1	TRBJ2-7	TGTGCCAGCAGCGAGGGACAGGGGTGGTCCTACGAGCAGTACTTC	CASSEGQGWSYEQYF
NA	TRBV27	NA	TRBJ1-1	TGTGCCAGCACCAATTGGACGGAGAACACTGAAGCTTTCTTT	CASTNWTENTEAFF
NA	TRBV28	TRBD1	TRBJ1-1	TGTGCCAGCAGACTGCTCCCGGGACAGGGAATGAACACTGAAGCTTTCTTT	CASRLLPGQGMNTEAFF
NA	TRBV7-8	NA	TRBJ1-6	TGTGCCAGCAGCGTAACTCGGGGCGGTAATTCACCCCTCCACTTT	CASSVTRGGNSPLHF
few	TRBV9	TRBD2	TRBJ2-5	TGTGCCAGCAGCGTAGCTTGGTGCATCCGGGGGGAGCAGTACTTC	CASSVAWCIRGEQYF
once	TRBV27	NA	TRBJ2-1	TGTGCCAGCAGTTTAAGATTAGCGTACAATGAGCAGTTCTTC	CASSLRLAYNEQFF
few	TRBV19	NA	TRBJ1-1	TGTGCCAGTAGTATGGTGAACACTGAAGCTTTCTTT	CASSMVNTEAFF
many	TRBV6-1	NA	TRBJ2-7	TGTGCCAGCAGTGTAGGGCCCGCCACATCGAACGAGCAGTACTTC	CASSVGPATSNEQYF
NA	TRBV6-5	TRBD2	TRBJ2-1	TGTGCCAGCAGTTTATCGACCGGGACTATCAACAATGAGCAGTTCTTC	CASSLSTGTINNEQFF
NA	TRBV14	NA	TRBJ2-7	TGTGCCAGCAGCCAGTCCCCGGGCAAAGGCTACGAGCAGTACTTC	CASSQSPGKGYEQYF
NA	TRBV5-3	NA	TRBJ1-2	TGTGCCAGAAGCTTGGTTTCTAACCGGGAAACTAACTATGGCTACACCTTC	CARSLVSNRETNYGYTF
many	TRBV20-1	NA	TRBJ2-1	TGCAGTGCTGTGAGGAATGAGCAGTTCTTC	CSAVRNEQFF
few	TRBV7-6	NA	TRBJ2-3	TGTGCCAGCAGCTTACGACAGCCTAGCACAGATACGCAGTATTTT	CASSLRQPSTDTQYF
NA	TRBV2	NA	TRBJ2-7	TGTGCCAGCAACATCAGGAGCTCCTACGAGCAGTACTTC	CASNIRSSYEQYF
NA	TRBV5-1	TRBD1	TRBJ2-1	TGCGCCAGCAGCAAGGGACAGGGGGCTTACAATGAGCAGTTCTTC	CASSKGQGAYNEQFF
once	TRBV10-1	NA	TRBJ2-1	TGCGCCAGCAACCCGGGAGCAGGAGGTGAGCAGTTCTTC	CASNPGAGGEQFF
NA	TRBV29-1	TRBD2	TRBJ2-7	TGCAGCGTTGGCCTAGCGGGAGCCTACGAGCAGTACTTC	CSVGLAGAYEQYF
NA	TRBV11-3	TRBD1	TRBJ2-3	TGTGCCAGCAGCATCGGGACAGGCACAGATACGCAGTATTTT	CASSIGTGTDTQYF
NA	TRBV27	TRBD1	TRBJ1-4	TGTGCCAGCAGTGCCGACAGGGATGAAAAACTGTTTTTT	CASSADRDEKLFF
NA	TRBV7-2	NA	TRBJ1-1	TGTGCCAGCAGCTTTGGGGCAATCTTGAACACTGAAGCTTTCTTT	CASSFGAILNTEAFF
NA	TRBV5-1	TRBD1	TRBJ2-7	TGCGCCAGCAGCACTACGACAGGGTCCTACGAGCAGTACTTC	CASSTTTGSYEQYF
many	TRBV7-9	TRBD1	TRBJ2-1	TGTGCCAGCAGCACTAGACACAGGGGGCTCAACAATGAGCAGTTCTTC	CASSTRHRGLNNEQFF
once	TRBV2	TRBD2	TRBJ2-1	TGTGCCAGCAGCCATCGGACTAGCGGGACGTTAGGGAATGAGCAGTTCTTC	CASSHRTSGTLGNEQFF
NA	TRBV28	NA	TRBJ1-2	TGTGCCACAAGGAGACAGGCTAACTATGGCTACACCTTC	CATRRQANYGYTF
NA	TRBV28	NA	TRBJ1-2	TGTGCCAGCAGTTTACCACAGCTGACAGATAGCTATGGCTACACCTTC	CASSLPQLTDSYGYTF
NA	TRBV6-6	NA	TRBJ2-7	TGTGCCAGCAGTTACGGACTACCCTACGAGCAGTACTTC	CASSYGLPYEQYF
NA	TRBV19	TRBD2	TRBJ2-7	TGTGCCAGTAGTGTCGGACTAGCGGTGGTTGAGCAGTACTTC	CASSVGLAVVEQYF
NA	TRBV6-1	TRBD1	TRBJ2-7	TGTGCCAGCCAGAAGCCGGGACAGCTCTACGAGCAGTACTTC	CASQKPGQLYEQYF
NA	TRBV5-8	NA	TRBJ1-1	TGTGCCAGCAGCCGGATAAACACTGAAGCTTTCTTT	CASSRINTEAFF
NA	TRBV9	TRBD2	TRBJ2-5	TGTGCCAGCAGCCCAAGCGGGAGGGGGAAAGAGACCCAGTACTTC	CASSPSGRGKETQYF
NA	TRBV6-4	NA	TRBJ1-3	TGTGCCAGCACCCCCCCGGAGGCTTGCTCTGGAAACACCATATATTTT	CASTPPEACSGNTIYF
many	TRBV7-3	NA	TRBJ2-2	TGTGCCAGCAGCCTCCGACCCGGGGAGCTGTTTTTT	CASSLRPGELFF
NA	TRBV27	TRBD2	TRBJ2-3	TGTGCCAGCAGACGACCTGGACTAGCGGGATACACAGATACGCAGTATTTT	CASRRPGLAGYTDTQYF
NA	TRBV27	NA	TRBJ2-6	TGTGCCAGCGGGCAAAACTCTGGGGCCAACGTCCTGACTTTC	CASGQNSGANVLTF
NA	TRBV30	NA	TRBJ2-7	TGTGCCTGCACGGGGGCATACGAGCAGTACTTC	CACTGAYEQYF
NA	TRBV30	NA	TRBJ2-7	TGTGCCTGGAGTGTTGTCAGCTACGAGCAGTACTTC	CAWSVVSYEQYF
NA	TRBV30	NA	TRBJ2-1	TGTGCCTGGAGTGTAGACCCCCCCTCTGGGCGGAGCACCTACAATGAGCAGTTCTTC	CAWSVDPPSGRSTYNEQFF
few	TRBV7-8	TRBD2	TRBJ2-7	TGTGCCAGCAGGCAATCGGGGGGTTCCTACGAGCAGTACTTC	CASRQSGGSYEQYF
NA	TRBV9	TRBD2	TRBJ2-5	TGTGCCAGCAGCCCACCGACTAGCGGGAGGTACCAAGAGACCCAGTACTTC	CASSPPTSGRYQETQYF
NA	TRBV28	NA	TRBJ2-1	TGTGCCAGCAGTTTGGTGGGACAAAACTATGAGCAGTTCTTC	CASSLVGQNYEQFF
NA	TRBV11-1	NA	TRBJ2-3	TGTGCCAGCAGCCAGTATGCAGTAGGTGGAGATACGCAGTATTTT	CASSQYAVGGDTQYF
NA	TRBV7-9	TRBD2	TRBJ2-1	TGTGCCAGCAGCCTGACTAGCGGCTACAATGAGCAGTTCTTC	CASSLTSGYNEQFF
NA	TRBV5-1	NA	TRBJ2-3	TGCGCCAGCAGCTTTGACGGACAGAGCATCACAGATACGCAGTATTTT	CASSFDGQSITDTQYF
NA	TRBV6-5	TRBD1	TRBJ1-1	TGTGCCAGCAGTTACTCAGGGACAGGGGACACTGAAGCTTTCTTT	CASSYSGTGDTEAFF
NA	TRBV7-9	TRBD1	TRBJ2-1	TGTGCCAGCAGCGGACCGGGACAGGGGGCGGTAGCCCGTTACAATGAGCAGTTCTTC	CASSGPGQGAVARYNEQFF
NA	TRBV5-1	NA	TRBJ2-1	TGCGCCAGCAGCTTGGGAGGTTCCTACAATGAGCAGTTCTTC	CASSLGGSYNEQFF
NA	TRBV7-9	NA	TRBJ2-7	TGTGCCAGCAGCTTAGGGAGCAGTCGCTACGAGCAGTACTTC	CASSLGSSRYEQYF
NA	TRBV18	NA	TRBJ2-2	TGTGCCAGCTCAATACGGACGGGAGAAAACACCGGGGAGCTGTTTTTT	CASSIRTGENTGELFF
NA	TRBV4-3	TRBD2	TRBJ2-5	TGCGCCAGCAGCCAAGACGTGGGAGGGCCGGGGGAGACCCAGTACTTC	CASSQDVGGPGETQYF
few	TRBV27	TRBD1	TRBJ1-5	TGTGCCAGCAGTTGGGACAGGGATCAGCCCCAGCATTTT	CASSWDRDQPQHF
NA	TRBV11-2	NA	TRBJ2-1	TGTGCCAGCAGCCCTGATAGGGGGGGAGGGCAGTTCTTC	CASSPDRGGGQFF